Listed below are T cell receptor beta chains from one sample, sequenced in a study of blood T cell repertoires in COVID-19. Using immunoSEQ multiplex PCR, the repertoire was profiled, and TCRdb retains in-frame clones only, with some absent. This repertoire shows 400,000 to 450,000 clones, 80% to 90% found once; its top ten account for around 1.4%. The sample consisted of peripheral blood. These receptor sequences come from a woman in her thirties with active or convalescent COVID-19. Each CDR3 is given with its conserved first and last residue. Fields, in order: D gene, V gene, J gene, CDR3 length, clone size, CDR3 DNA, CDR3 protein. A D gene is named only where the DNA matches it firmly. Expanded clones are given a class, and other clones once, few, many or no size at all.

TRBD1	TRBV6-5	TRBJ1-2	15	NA	TGTGCCAGCAGTTACTCGAACAGGGGCCGCTATGGCTACACCTTC	CASSYSNRGRYGYTF
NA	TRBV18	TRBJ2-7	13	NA	TGTGCCAGCTCACCATCGGTACAGGCAGCGCAGTACTTC	CASSPSVQAAQYF
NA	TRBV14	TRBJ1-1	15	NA	TGTGCCAGCAGCCAAGATCCGGGATCGACTACTGAAGCTTTCTTT	CASSQDPGSTTEAFF
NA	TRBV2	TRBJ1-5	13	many	TGTGCCAGCCGCAGGGTGAGCAATCAGCCCCAGCATTTT	CASRRVSNQPQHF
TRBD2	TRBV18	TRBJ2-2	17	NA	TGTGCCAGCTCACCGCGAACTAGCGGGGAGAACACCGGGGAGCTGTTTTTT	CASSPRTSGENTGELFF
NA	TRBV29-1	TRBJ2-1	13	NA	TGCAGCGTTGAATCGACAGGCCCCAATGAGCAGTTCTTC	CSVESTGPNEQFF
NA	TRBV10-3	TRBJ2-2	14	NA	TGTGCCATTGCGTCAGGGTGGGAAACCGGGGAGCTGTTTTTT	CAIASGWETGELFF
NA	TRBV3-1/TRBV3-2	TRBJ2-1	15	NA	TGTGCCAGCAGCCAAGGTCGTAGCGCGCACAATGAGCAGTTCTTC	CASSQGRSAHNEQFF
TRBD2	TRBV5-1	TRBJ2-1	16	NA	TGCGCCAGCAGCTTGGGGACTAGCGGGATGTCGCGTGAGCAGTTCTTC	CASSLGTSGMSREQFF
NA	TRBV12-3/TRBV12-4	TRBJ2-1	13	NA	TGTGCCAGCAGCCCGGGACAATACAATGAGCAGTTCTTC	CASSPGQYNEQFF
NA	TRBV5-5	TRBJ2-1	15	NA	TGTGCCAGCAGCTTGTTACCCTATGGACTTTATGAGCAGTTCTTC	CASSLLPYGLYEQFF
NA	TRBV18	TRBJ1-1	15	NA	TGTGCCAGCTCACCAGGTACTCTTATGAACACTGAAGCTTTCTTT	CASSPGTLMNTEAFF
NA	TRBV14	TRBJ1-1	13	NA	TGTGCCAGCACCCAAGGGCAGAACACTGAAGCTTTCTTT	CASTQGQNTEAFF
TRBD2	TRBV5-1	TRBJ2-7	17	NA	TGCGCCAGCAGCTTGGACGGGACTAGCGGGACTTTTGGCGAGCAGTACTTC	CASSLDGTSGTFGEQYF
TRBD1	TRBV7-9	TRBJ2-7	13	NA	TGTGCCAGCAGCTTAGGTCAGGGGGCCGAGCAGTACTTC	CASSLGQGAEQYF
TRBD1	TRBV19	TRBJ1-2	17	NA	TGTGCCAGTAGTAAAGGGGGCGAGGTGAGGTCTAACTATGGCTACACCTTC	CASSKGGEVRSNYGYTF
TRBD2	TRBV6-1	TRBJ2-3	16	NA	TGTGCCAGCAGTGTTCTCCTAGCGGGGCGCGCAGATACGCAGTATTTT	CASSVLLAGRADTQYF
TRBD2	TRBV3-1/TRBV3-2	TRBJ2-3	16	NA	TGTGCCAGCAGCCCCCTAGCGGGAGGGCTAGGAGATACGCAGTATTTT	CASSPLAGGLGDTQYF
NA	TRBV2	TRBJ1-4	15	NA	TGTGCCAGCAGAGCCTCGGGGGGAACTAATGAAAAACTGTTTTTT	CASRASGGTNEKLFF
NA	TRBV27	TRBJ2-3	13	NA	TGTGCCAGCATGCGGCTAAGCACAGATACGCAGTATTTT	CASMRLSTDTQYF
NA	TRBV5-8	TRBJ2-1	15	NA	TGTGCCAGCAGCCAACGACAGGCCTCCTACAATGAGCAGTTCTTC	CASSQRQASYNEQFF
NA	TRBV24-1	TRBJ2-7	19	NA	TGTGCCACCAGTGATTTGGCCATTCATTGGACGGGGGGCCCCTGGAAGCAGTACTTC	CATSDLAIHWTGGPWKQYF
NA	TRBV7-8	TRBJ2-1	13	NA	TGTGCCAGCAGCTTTAGCGGCGGGGTGGAGCAGTTCTTC	CASSFSGGVEQFF
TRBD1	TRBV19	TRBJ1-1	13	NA	TGTGCCACCAAGGACAGGACGAACACTGAAGCTTTCTTT	CATKDRTNTEAFF
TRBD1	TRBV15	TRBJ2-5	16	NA	TGTGCCACCAGCAGAGACCGCCGGACAGGGGGTGAGACCCAGTACTTC	CATSRDRRTGGETQYF
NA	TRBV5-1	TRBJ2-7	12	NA	TGCGCCAGCAGCTTTCGGGGGAACGAGCAGTACTTC	CASSFRGNEQYF
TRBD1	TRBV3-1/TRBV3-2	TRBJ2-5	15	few	TGTGCCAGCAGCCAAGATTCTACAGGGGCAGAGACCCAGTACTTC	CASSQDSTGAETQYF
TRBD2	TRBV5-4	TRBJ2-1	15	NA	TGTGCCAGCAGGATAGCGGGAAGCTCCTACAATGAGCAGTTCTTC	CASRIAGSSYNEQFF
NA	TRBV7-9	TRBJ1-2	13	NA	TGTGCCAGCAGCCCCACGGGGGTGTATGGCTACACCTTC	CASSPTGVYGYTF
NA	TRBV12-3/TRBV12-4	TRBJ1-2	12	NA	TGTGCCAGCAGCTCAGGGGCGGTGGGCTACACCTTC	CASSSGAVGYTF
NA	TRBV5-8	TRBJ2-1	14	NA	TGTGCCAGGACAAACCCTTTGACCTACAATGAGCAGTTCTTC	CARTNPLTYNEQFF
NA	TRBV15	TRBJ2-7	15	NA	TGTGCCACCAGCAGAGATTCCCCCCTATTTTACGAGCAGTACTTC	CATSRDSPLFYEQYF
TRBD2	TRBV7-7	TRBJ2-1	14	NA	TGTGCCAGCAGCTTAGGGACTAGCATTAGTGAGCAGTTCTTC	CASSLGTSISEQFF
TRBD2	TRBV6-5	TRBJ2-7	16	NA	TGTGCCAGCAGTTCCCCCAGGACTAGGGGCGTCAACGAGCAGTACTTC	CASSSPRTRGVNEQYF
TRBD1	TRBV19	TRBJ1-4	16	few	TGTGCCAGTAGTATAGTTCGGACAGGGGGCAATGAAAAACTGTTTTTT	CASSIVRTGGNEKLFF
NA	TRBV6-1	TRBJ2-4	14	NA	TGTGCCAGCAGTGAACCCGGGGACAAAAACATTCAGTACTTC	CASSEPGDKNIQYF
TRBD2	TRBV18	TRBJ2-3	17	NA	TGTGCCAGCTCACCACCAAAAGCGGGGGGAAACACAGATACGCAGTATTTT	CASSPPKAGGNTDTQYF
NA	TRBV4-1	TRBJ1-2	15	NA	TGCGCCAGCAGCCACCCCGGGGGGGGCGTCTATGGCTACACCTTC	CASSHPGGGVYGYTF
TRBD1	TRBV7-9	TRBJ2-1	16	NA	TGTGCCAGCAGTCGTGGGCCGGGACAGGGGCAGAATGAGCAGTTCTTC	CASSRGPGQGQNEQFF
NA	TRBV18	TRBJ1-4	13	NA	TGTGCCAGCTGGCCCGGCGGAAGTGAAAAACTGTTTTTT	CASWPGGSEKLFF
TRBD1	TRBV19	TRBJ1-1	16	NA	TGTGCCAGTGGAAGCCGGGACAGGGGTTCGAACACTGAAGCTTTCTTT	CASGSRDRGSNTEAFF